This T cell receptor (beta chain) was sequenced during a study of prognosis after radiotherapy for stage I lung cancer. In the study overall: About 15 of the patients were found to have newly diagnosed primary stage I lung tumors, and roughly 5 were living with oligometastatic NSCLC after surgical resection of the primary tumor. Not a single patient was given any concurrent therapy alongside stereotactic body radiotherapy, also referred to as SBRT. Distant metastasis occurred in a handful of patients at a median of approximately seven months after radiotherapy, while 15 showed no significant progression. In 3 to 5 fractions, radiotherapy was administered as SBRT with a biologically effective dose of at least 100 Gy.

Two-round multiplex PCR amplified TCR beta CDR3 from genomic DNA. Primers specific to each TRBV and TRBJ gene were used in first-round PCR. Each CDR3 protein gets one entry after TCRdb re-called the multiplex PCR reads with MiXCR. Of roughly 12,000 distinct CDR3 sequences listed, roughly a third are singletons. This clonotype was counted ten times or more. The receptor was derived from a donor of 50 years or more with non-small cell lung cancer. The material sequenced was PBMCs, taken before or after stereotactic body radiation therapy (not recorded which).

CDR3 in DNA: TGTGCCAGCAGTTACTTGACAGGGGTAGAGTCGCGCGGGAGGGGGACGAGGCAGTTCTTC. Translated, it gives CASSYLTGVESRGRGTRQFF. The chain has TRBV6-5 and TRBJ2-1; TRBD2 might be the D (9 bases). V shed 1 base and J shed 12 bases, with 34 bases lying between them. The germline CDR1 and CDR2 sequences are MNHEY and SVGAGI. The CDR3 extends over 20 amino acids.